This T cell receptor (beta chain) appears in the sequencing data of a study of Ad26.COV2.S vaccination and SARS-CoV-2 variants. Study background: The Ad26.COV2.S arm of the COV1001 trial was where the donor was placed.

Generated by immunoSEQ multiplex PCR, the TCRdb table keeps only in-frame clones and is missing some. The sample yields about 680,000 clones, more than 70% seen once. As for this clone: Its antigen remains unidentified.

This CDR3 region has 16 residues. V shed 3 bases, J shed 4 bases, and the junction held 8 bases outside the gene matches. Germline V lookup: CDR1 KGHSH, CDR2 LQKENI. The treatment is: over 15 received Ad26.COV2.S at low or high dose, single or two shots; several received placebo; per-sample allocation not given. All samples were drawn on day 63, counting from the first vaccine or placebo injection. Participants' vaccine, an Ad26 vector, delivered Wuhan-strain SARS-CoV-2 spike. Study-level points and caveats: Vaccinated and placebo-treated recipients had similar non-spike TCR breadth. Reports say spike-specific CD8+ and CD4+ T cell responses covered substantial breadth after vaccination.

Sequenced material: peripheral blood, taken in a trial of Ad26.COV2.S vaccine versus placebo. The source is a person aged 18-65 years who received the Ad26.COV2.S COVID-19 vaccine or a placebo. The chain recombines TRBV18 with TRBJ2-5, with 10 bases matching TRBD2. The CDR3 loop reads CASSPLAGAGIETQYF. CDR3 coding DNA: TGTGCCAGCTCACCGCTAGCGGGAGCGGGGATAGAGACCCAGTACTTC.